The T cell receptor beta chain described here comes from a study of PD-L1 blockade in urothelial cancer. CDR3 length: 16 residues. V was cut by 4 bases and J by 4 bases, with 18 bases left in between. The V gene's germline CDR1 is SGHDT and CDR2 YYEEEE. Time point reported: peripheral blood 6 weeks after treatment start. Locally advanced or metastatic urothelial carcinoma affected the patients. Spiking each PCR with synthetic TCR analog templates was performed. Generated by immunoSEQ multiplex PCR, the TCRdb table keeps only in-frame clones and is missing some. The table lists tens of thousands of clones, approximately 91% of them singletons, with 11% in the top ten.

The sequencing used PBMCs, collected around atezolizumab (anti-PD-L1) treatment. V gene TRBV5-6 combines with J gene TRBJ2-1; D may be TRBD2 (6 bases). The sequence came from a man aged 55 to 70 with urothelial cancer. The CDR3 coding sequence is TGTGCCAGCAGCGCTGGTTGGGGGGACCAATACAATGAGCAGTTCTTC. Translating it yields CASSAGWGDQYNEQFF. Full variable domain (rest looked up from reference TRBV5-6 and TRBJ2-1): DAGVTQSPTHLIKTRGQQVTLRCSPKSGHDTVSWYQQALGQGPQFIFQYYEEEERQRGNFPDRFSGHQFPNYSSELNVNALLLGDSALYLCASSAGWGDQYNEQFFGPGTRLTVL.